This T cell receptor beta chain was sequenced for a study of cytomegalovirus exposure and HLA in healthy donors. Looking at the study overall: Most genotyped donors, 65% to 90% of 398, had Caucasian-associated genetic ancestry.

It was with 60 Vbeta and 13 Jbeta primers that the PCR ran. Repertoires were generated with immunoSEQ multiplex PCR, while TCRdb's copy carries only in-frame clones and drops some. This sample has over 150,000 clones, with roughly 88% found just once. Study-wide results and caveats: Both high specificity and high sensitivity reportedly marked the classifier's diagnosis of cytomegalovirus status. Common viral pathogens seemed, in a later analysis, to connect with several of the most significant clusters.

Healthy bone marrow donors formed the donor group. The CDR3 length is 11 residues. Germline V CDR1 and CDR2: SGHDT, YYEEEE. V dropped 4 bases and J dropped 12 bases, with 8 bases sitting between them. Only a few counts were recorded for this clone. Its antigen is undetermined. This receptor was taken from a girl under 10 years old in good health and CMV-seropositive. The sequencing sample was made of PBMCs. The V gene is TRBV5-6, the J gene TRBJ1-6, with D possibly matching TRBD1 (5 bases). CDR3 nucleotides: TGTGCCAGCAGCGCCGGGGGACCCCTCCACTTT. This codes for CASSAGGPLHF.